The clone carrying this TCR beta chain has a handful of counts. Its antigen is unidentified. The data belong to a study of identical twins. A single record per CDR3 protein comes from TCRdb applying MiXCR to the 5' RACE reads. The data contain 400,000 to 550,000 distinct CDR3 sequences, 20% to 25% of them singletons. Whole-study results and caveats: Those out-of-frame alpha sequences shared by twins showed an excess of low generation probability.

These records were also assigned to another study, of T cells expressing NK-cell markers. That work contributes: Sorting of alpha-beta TCR T cells alone was achieved in several experiments with an anti-gamma-delta TCR antibody. HCMV specificity was not established for the expanded NKG2C+ T cell clones.

The sequence was obtained from a woman under 30 in good health. Sequenced material: CD4+ T cells sorted from blood.

The CDR3 DNA sequence: TGTGCCACCAGTGATCGACCTAGCGGGGGGGCCGATAAGCAGTTCTTC. It specifies CATSDRPSGGADKQFF. The chain links TRBV24-1 to TRBJ2-1, with 12 bases identical to TRBD2. The V segment lost 3 bases and the J segment 11 bases; nucleotides outside the gene matches: 10. CDR1 and CDR2 (germline): KGHDR, SFDVKD. The CDR3 sequence is 16 residues long.